This T cell receptor beta chain is drawn from a study of regulatory T cells in long-lasting Graves disease. This clonotype showed up many times. Time point meaning: newly diagnosed GD, antithyroid drugs for less than 3 months. Isolated PBMC RNA provided the starting material for the TCR library. The CDR3 is 16 amino acids. Germline V gene data show CDR1 as MNHEY and CDR2 as SVGEGT. The ends were cut back, 2 bases at V and 2 bases at J, with 14 bases in the middle. Construction of TCR beta libraries relied on iRepertoire HTBI primers and on Arm-PCR targeting CDR3 regions. TCRdb ran MiXCR on the multiplex PCR reads and lists one entry per CDR3 protein. The sample records 400,000 to 550,000 distinct CDR3 sequences, roughly 15% being singletons. The same data also went into a second study, on T cells in Graves' hyperthyroidism and ophthalmopathy.

The specimen comprised peripheral blood mononuclear cells (PBMCs), sampled at new diagnosis, from a patient treated with antithyroid drugs. This TCR was recovered from a woman in her twenties or thirties with Graves disease. The gene calls are TRBV6-2 or TRBV6-3 and TRBJ2-3, with a tentative D call TRBD2 (6 bases). CDR3 DNA: TGTGCCAGCAGTTACAACGCCGGGACTTACACAGATACGCAGTATTTT. As protein: CASSYNAGTYTDTQYF.